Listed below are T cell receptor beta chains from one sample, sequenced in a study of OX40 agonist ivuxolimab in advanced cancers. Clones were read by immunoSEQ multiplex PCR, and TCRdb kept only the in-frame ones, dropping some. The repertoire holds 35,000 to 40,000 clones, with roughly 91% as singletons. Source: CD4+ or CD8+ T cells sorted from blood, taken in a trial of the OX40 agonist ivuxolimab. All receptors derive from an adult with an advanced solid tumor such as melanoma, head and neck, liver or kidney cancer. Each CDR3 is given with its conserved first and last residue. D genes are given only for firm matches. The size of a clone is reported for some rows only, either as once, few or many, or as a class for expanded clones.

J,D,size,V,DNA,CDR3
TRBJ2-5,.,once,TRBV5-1,TGCGCCAGCAGCCAGGGATTTCAAGAGACCCAGTACTTC,CASSQGFQETQYF
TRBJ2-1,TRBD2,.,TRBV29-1,TGCAGCGTTGCCCTACTAGCGGGGGAGAGCAATGAGCAGTTCTTC,CSVALLAGESNEQFF
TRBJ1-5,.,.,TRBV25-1,TGTGCCAGCAGTGAACTAAATCAGCCCCAGCATTTT,CASSELNQPQHF
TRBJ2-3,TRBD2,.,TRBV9,TGTGCCAGCAGCGTAGAGGGGATGGGGGGGACAGATACGCAGTATTTT,CASSVEGMGGTDTQYF
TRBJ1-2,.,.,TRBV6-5,TGTGCCAGCAGTTACCTGGACACCCGGGGAAACTATGGCTACACCTTC,CASSYLDTRGNYGYTF
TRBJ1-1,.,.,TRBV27,TGTGCCAGCACCAGCGGGGAAACTGAAGCTTTCTTT,CASTSGETEAFF
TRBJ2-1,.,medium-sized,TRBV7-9,TGTGCCAGCAGCCGGCCGGGACTCCGGGACAATGAGCAGTTCTTC,CASSRPGLRDNEQFF
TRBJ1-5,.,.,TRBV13,TGTGCCAGCAGCTCACAGGGTGGCGGTGGCAATCAGCCCCAGCATTTT,CASSSQGGGGNQPQHF
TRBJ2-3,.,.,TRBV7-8,TGTGCCAGCAGCTTCACAGGGAAGAAGGCAGATACGCAGTATTTT,CASSFTGKKADTQYF
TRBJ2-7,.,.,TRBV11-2,TGTGCCAGCAGCTTAGCGTTCGGCCTAGCGCCTTCCCCCTACGAGCAGTACTTC,CASSLAFGLAPSPYEQYF
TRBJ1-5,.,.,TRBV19,TGTGCCAGTAGTATGGTAGGACGCAATCAGCCCCAGCATTTT,CASSMVGRNQPQHF
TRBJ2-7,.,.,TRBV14,TGTGCCAGCAGCCAAACGTTGAGTTCGGTGCAGTACTTC,CASSQTLSSVQYF
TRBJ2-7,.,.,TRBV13,TGTGCCAGCAGCTCCCAAAAGGGACGCGGGTTTCAGTACTTC,CASSSQKGRGFQYF
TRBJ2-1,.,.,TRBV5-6,TGTGCCAGCAGCTGGGCATTAAGCGACAATGAGCAGTTCTTC,CASSWALSDNEQFF
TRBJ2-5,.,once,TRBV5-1,TGCGCCAGCAGCCCGGACTTGCCCCAAGAGACCCAGTACTTC,CASSPDLPQETQYF
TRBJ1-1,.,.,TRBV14,TGTGCCAGCAGCCTGACGGGTGAAGCTTTCTTT,CASSLTGEAFF
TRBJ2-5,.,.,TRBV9,TGTGCCAGCAGCCCTCCGGTGGGGGGCGAGACCCAGTACTTC,CASSPPVGGETQYF
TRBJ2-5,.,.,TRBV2,TGTGCCAGCAGTGAAGGGGACACGATATATGCCTCACGAGAGACCCAGTACTTC,CASSEGDTIYASRETQYF
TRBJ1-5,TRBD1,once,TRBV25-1,TGTGCCAGCAGTGACAGGGGGGAAATCCAGCCCCAGCATTTT,CASSDRGEIQPQHF
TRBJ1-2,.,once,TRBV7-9,TGTGCCAGCAGCTTAGCTGTAAACTATGGCTACACCTTC,CASSLAVNYGYTF
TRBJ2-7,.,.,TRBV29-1,TGCAGCGCTATACAGGGCCACTCCTACGAGCAGTACTTC,CSAIQGHSYEQYF
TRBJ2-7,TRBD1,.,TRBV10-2,TGCGCCACTACAGGGGGCTTTAGCTCCTACGAGCAGTACTTC,CATTGGFSSYEQYF
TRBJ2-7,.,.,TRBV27,TGTGCCAGCAGCCCTCTCAGCTCCTACGAGCAGTACTTC,CASSPLSSYEQYF
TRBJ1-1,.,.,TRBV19,TGTGCCAGTAGTAACCCACAGGGAGGAGCTTTCTTT,CASSNPQGGAFF
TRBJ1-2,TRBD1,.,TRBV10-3,TGTGCCATTACCGAAGGAGGGGGCGATTACGGCTACACCTTC,CAITEGGGDYGYTF
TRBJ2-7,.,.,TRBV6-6,TGTGCCATCACCGGGGACTCCACCTCCGAGCAGTACTTC,CAITGDSTSEQYF
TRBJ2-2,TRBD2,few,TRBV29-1,TGCAGCGGCCGGACTAGCGGGGAGGCCGGGGAGCTGTTTTTT,CSGRTSGEAGELFF
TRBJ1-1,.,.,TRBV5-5,TGTGCCAGCAGCAAGTACAGGGACGAAGCTTTCTTT,CASSKYRDEAFF
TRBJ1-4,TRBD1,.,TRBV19,TGTGCCAGTAGTAAGACAGGGGGCGAGGAAAAACTGTTTTTT,CASSKTGGEEKLFF
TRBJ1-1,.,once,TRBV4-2,TGTGCCAGCAGCCCTGGGACACAGAGGAACACTGAAGCTTTCTTT,CASSPGTQRNTEAFF
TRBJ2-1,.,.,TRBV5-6,TGTGCCAGCAGCTACCAGGGACTTCAGTTCTTC,CASSYQGLQFF
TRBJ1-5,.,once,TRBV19,TGTGCCAGTAGTATAGACAGCTCCGCTCGGCAGCCCCAGCATTTT,CASSIDSSARQPQHF
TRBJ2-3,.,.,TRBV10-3,TGTGCCATCCGGGGTGGGGCCCGCACAGATACGCAGTATTTT,CAIRGGARTDTQYF
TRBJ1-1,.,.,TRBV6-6,TGTGCCAGCAGTTACGGCGTGATGGGGTTGGGGACTGAAGCTTTCTTT,CASSYGVMGLGTEAFF
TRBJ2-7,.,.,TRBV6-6,TGTGCCAGCAGTTACTCCCACCACTACGAGCAGTACTTC,CASSYSHHYEQYF
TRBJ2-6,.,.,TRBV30,TGTGCCTGGAGCTGGGGTTCTGGGGCCAACGTCCTGACTTTC,CAWSWGSGANVLTF
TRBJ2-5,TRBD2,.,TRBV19,TGTGCCAGTAGTATAACGGCGGGGACTAGGGAGCAGTACTTC,CASSITAGTREQYF
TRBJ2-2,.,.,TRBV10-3,TGTGCCATCAGTGGGGCGGGGACCGGGGAGCTGTTTTTT,CAISGAGTGELFF
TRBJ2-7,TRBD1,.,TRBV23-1,TGCGCCTATTGGGGGGAAGGACAGGGGGCTGGCGAGCAGTACTTC,CAYWGEGQGAGEQYF
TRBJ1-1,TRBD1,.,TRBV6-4,TGTGCCAGCAGTACCGGGGCAGGGGGTGAAGCTTTCTTT,CASSTGAGGEAFF
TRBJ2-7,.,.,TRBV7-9,TGTGCCAGCAGCTTTTACGGGCCCTCCCTTTTCGGCTACGAGCAGTACTTC,CASSFYGPSLFGYEQYF
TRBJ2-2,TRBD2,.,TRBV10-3,TGTGCCATCAGTGAAATGAGGACTGGCGGGGGCGGGGAGCTGTTTTTT,CAISEMRTGGGGELFF
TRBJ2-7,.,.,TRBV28,TGTGCCAGCAGTTTCCCCGGGACACAGGACGAGCAGTACTTC,CASSFPGTQDEQYF
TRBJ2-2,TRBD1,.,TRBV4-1,TGCGCCAGCAGCCAAGTCTCTAACAGGGGGCGCGACACCGGGGAGCTGTTTTTT,CASSQVSNRGRDTGELFF
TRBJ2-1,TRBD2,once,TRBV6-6,TGTGCCAGCACTCCAGCGGGAGAGGTTTATGAGCAGTTCTTC,CASTPAGEVYEQFF
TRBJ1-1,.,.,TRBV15,TGTGCCACCACGATGGGGGGACGGAACACTGAAGCTTTCTTT,CATTMGGRNTEAFF
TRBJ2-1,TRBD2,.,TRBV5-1,TGCGCCAGCAGGAGCTTGTGGGAGCCGGGGGGAAATGAGCAGTTCTTC,CASRSLWEPGGNEQFF
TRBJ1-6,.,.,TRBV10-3,TGTGCCATCAGCCTCCAGGGACCAGGGTCACCCCTCCACTTT,CAISLQGPGSPLHF